The 21 T cell receptor beta chains reported below all come from one sample, sequenced in a study of response to subunit inactivated influenza vaccine. TCRdb reprocessed the RT-PCR reads via MiXCR and lists one record per CDR3 protein. The sample gives about 780,000 distinct CDR3 sequences, approximately 17% of which show up once; around 9.9% is in the top ten. Sequencing was performed on PBMCs from blood, taken roughly 5 days after vaccination. The receptors derive from a man aged 50-59 years who received an inactivated influenza vaccine.

The chain links TRBV20-1 to TRBJ1-5; maybe TRBD1 (6 bases). The ends were cut back, 4 bases at V and 7 bases at J, with 11 bases in the middle. Germline CDR1 reads DFQATT; CDR2 reads SNEGSKA (reference sequence). This CDR3 comprises 12 residues. The CDR3 region has the DNA TGCAGTGCTACCACAGGGCGCCAGCCCCAGCATTTT. Amino acids: CSATTGRQPQHF.

The CDR3 coding sequence is TGCAGCGTGTCCGGGACGGTCTCCTACGAGCAGTACTTC. Its protein is CSVSGTVSYEQYF. The chain links TRBV29-1 to TRBJ2-7, with D perhaps TRBD1 or TRBD2 (5 bases each). V lost 6 bases to trimming and J lost 0 bases, with 12 bases between them. CDR3 length: 13 amino acids. The germline V gene has CDR1 SQVTM and CDR2 ANQGSEA.

This clonotype was detected ten times or more. The chain couples TRBV11-2 to TRBJ2-3, with a weak D call TRBD2 (7 bases). Germline CDR1 is SGHAT and CDR2 is FQNNGV. CDR3 length equals 15 residues. With 5 bases removed from V and 2 bases from J, the gap between germline ends came to 14 bases. CDR3 loop: CASSKGGWDTDTQYF. The CDR3 DNA reads TGTGCCAGCAGCAAGGGGGGGTGGGACACAGATACGCAGTATTTT.

The CDR3 reads CASSPLGGRWTEAFF. The CDR3 region has the DNA TGTGCCAGCTCACCGCTCGGGGGGCGTTGGACTGAAGCTTTCTTT. The rearrangement links TRBV18 to TRBJ1-1, with a tentative D call TRBD1 (6 bases). Germline-derived CDR1 and CDR2 are KGHSH and LQKENI. This CDR3 spans 15 amino acids. The ends were cut back, 3 bases at V and 5 bases at J, with 16 bases in the middle.

V is TRBV12-3 or TRBV12-4 and J is TRBJ1-1; D is perhaps TRBD1 (5 bases). V gave up 7 bases and J gave up 2 bases, with 11 bases separating them. CDR3 size: 13 residues. CDR3 residues: CASMGVANTEAFF. The CDR3 coding sequence is TGTGCCAGCATGGGGGTAGCTAACACTGAAGCTTTCTTT.

The chain joins TRBV20-1 to TRBJ1-1; D is unresolved. CDR1 and CDR2 from the germline V gene are DFQATT and SNEGSKA (reference sequence). Trimming took off 5 bases at V and 8 bases at J, with 9 bases between the two ends. The CDR3 runs to 10 residues. The chain's CDR3 is CSAVHYEAFF. The CDR3 coding sequence is TGCAGTGCTGTCCACTACGAAGCTTTCTTT.

This clonotype was found many times. The chain recombines TRBV12-3 or TRBV12-4 with TRBJ2-7; 9 nucleotides agree with TRBD1. After removal of 5 bases from V and 3 bases from J, the junction contained 2 bases not matched to a gene. There are 13 residues in the CDR3. CDR3 amino acids: CASSHRGHYEQYF. The CDR3 DNA reads TGTGCCAGCAGTCACAGGGGGCACTACGAGCAGTACTTC.

Only a few counts were recorded for this clonotype. This chain links TRBV20-1 with TRBJ2-4; TRBD2 aligns across 8 bases. The germline gives CDR1 DFQATT, CDR2 SNEGSKA (reference sequence). V lost 5 bases and J lost 5; bases outside the gene matches: 5. The CDR3 contains 13 residues. The DNA for the CDR3 is TGCAGTGCTCGCAGCGGGAGTCAAAACATTCAGTACTTC. Its translation is CSARSGSQNIQYF.

This clonotype has just a few counts. The chain uses TRBV4-1 and TRBJ1-2; D may be TRBD1 (5 bases). The CDR3 extends over 14 amino acids. CDR1 is MGHRA and CDR2 is YSYEKL in the germline V gene. The V end was cut by 0 bases, the J end by 3 bases, with 8 bases between. In DNA, the CDR3 is TGCGCCAGCAGCCAAGATTTCAGGGACTATGGCTACACCTTC. This gives the protein CASSQDFRDYGYTF.

Concerning this clonotype: At one end the junction does not follow the germline gene, possibly because of a read error. This chain uses TRBV5-1 with TRBJ1-1; D not certain. The CDR3 loop spans 14 amino acids. The germline V gene encodes CDR1 SGHRS and CDR2 YFSETQ. The CDR3 DNA is TGCGCCAGTAGCTTACAACCCATGAACACTGAAGCTTTCTTT. Its protein product is CASSLQPMNTEAFF.

This clonotype was seen only a few times. The chain uses TRBV7-9 and TRBJ1-4, with D unresolved. The germline V gene has CDR1 SEHNR and CDR2 FQNEAQ (reference sequence). The CDR3 is 15 residues long. V gave up 4 bases and J gave up 0 bases, with 9 bases separating them. CDR3 DNA sequence: TGTGCCAGCAGCTCGGACGGGGCAACTAATGAAAAACTGTTTTTT. This gives the protein CASSSDGATNEKLFF.

V is TRBV7-3 and J is TRBJ2-5; no reliable D call. V was clipped by 1 base and J by 5 bases, with 20 bases between them. Germline V gene data show CDR1 as SGHTA and CDR2 as FQGTGA. The CDR3 extends over 17 amino acids. CDR3 in DNA: TGTGCCAGCAGCTTAAAATCCCTTGGTAGGATTAGGGAGACCCAGTACTTC. This translates into CASSLKSLGRIRETQYF.

The chain combines TRBV20-1 with TRBJ1-4; D gene ambiguous. Germline CDR1 reads DFQATT; CDR2 reads SNEGSKA (reference sequence). The CDR3 contains 13 residues. The V end was cut by 5 bases, the J end by 8 bases, with 15 bases between. CDR3 region: CSAELLREEKLFF. DNA for the CDR3: TGCAGTGCTGAACTCTTAAGGGAGGAAAAACTGTTTTTT.

About this clonotype itself: The junction does not match germline at one end; this may be a read error. The chain combines TRBV7-9 with TRBJ2-5; 10 bases align to TRBD1. The length of the CDR3 is 15 residues. Germline CDR1 and CDR2: SEHNR and FQNEAQ (reference sequence). CDR3 protein: CASSRQGAVEETQCF. CDR3 nucleotides: TGTGCCAGCAGCCGACAGGGGGCAGTCGAAGAGACCCAGTGCTTC.

This clonotype was picked up many times. The rearrangement links TRBV5-1 to TRBJ2-5; D is uncertain. CDR1 is SGHRS, CDR2 YFSETQ, per germline. The V end was cut by 1 base, the J end by 4 bases, with 8 bases between. CDR3 size: 13 residues. CDR3 bases: TGCGCCAGCAGCTTGACTCCCGGAGAGACCCAGTACTTC. Translation: CASSLTPGETQYF.

This clonotype was recorded at least ten times. A read error may produce the germline difference seen at one junction end. The chain uses TRBV12-3 or TRBV12-4 and TRBJ2-1; the match to TRBD1 covers 7 bases. The CDR3 is 11 amino acids. The CDR3 DNA is TGTGCCAGCAGTATGGGGACAGTCGTGTTGTTC. This translates into CASSMGTVVLF.

The V gene is TRBV11-2, the J gene TRBJ2-2, with D perhaps assigned TRBD1 or TRBD2 (5 bases each). Germline V CDR1 and CDR2: SGHAT, FQNNGV. V lost 1 base, J lost 6 bases, and 12 bases lay in between. The CDR3 extends over 15 amino acids. CDR3 nucleotides: TGTGCCAGCAGCTTAGGAGGGACCAGGGCCGGGGAGCTGTTTTTT. As protein: CASSLGGTRAGELFF.

The CDR3: CASSSTGTLNTGELFF. The CDR3 nucleotides are TGTGCCAGCAGCTCAACCGGGACATTGAACACCGGGGAGCTGTTTTTT. V usage is TRBV7-3 and J usage is TRBJ2-2; TRBD1 might be the D (6 bases). The CDR3 length is 16 residues. The V end was cut by 4 bases, the J end by 1 base, with 13 bases between. Germline assignment: CDR1 SGHTA and CDR2 FQGTGA. The variable domain in full, completed from reference TRBV7-3 and TRBJ2-2, reads GAGVSQTPSNKVTEKGKYVELRCDPISGHTALYWYRQSLGQGPEFLIYFQGTGAADDSGLPNDRFFAVRPEGSVSTLKIQRTERGDSAVYLCASSSTGTLNTGELFFGEGSRLTVL.

J is TRBJ2-1 and V is TRBV5-1; 11 bases fit TRBD1. This CDR3 spans 16 amino acids. The J segment lost 2 bases and the V segment lost 4 bases, leaving 5 bases of the junction unmatched. CDR1 and CDR2 from the germline V gene are SGHRS and YFSETQ. CDR3 sequence: CASSRPGQGAYNEQFF. Written as DNA, the CDR3 is TGCGCCAGCAGCCGACCGGGACAGGGGGCCTACAATGAGCAGTTCTTC.

This clonotype was counted many times. The CDR3 DNA sequence: TGCGCCAGCAGCCCCATACCGGGACAGGCCGGCACCGGGGAGCTGTTTTTT. It codes for CASSPIPGQAGTGELFF. The rearrangement uses TRBV5-1 and TRBJ2-2; 8 bases line up with TRBD1. Unmatched junction bases numbered 12, after V lost 4 bases and J lost 4 bases. CDR1 is SGHRS, CDR2 YFSETQ, per germline. This CDR3 comprises 17 residues.

V and J are TRBV28 and TRBJ1-4, with TRBD1 as a possible D gene (5 bases). The germline V gene has CDR1 MDHEN and CDR2 SYDVKM. The CDR3 covers 15 residues. Trimming took off 6 bases at V and 3 bases at J, with 14 bases between the two ends. The CDR3 DNA reads as TGTGCCAGCAGGAAGTCCGGGACTTCTAATGAAAAACTGTTTTTT. Its protein product is CASRKSGTSNEKLFF.